A selection of T cell receptor beta chains follows, all from one sample in a study of blood T cell repertoires in COVID-19. TCRdb's copy holds only in-frame clones and misses some; the assay was immunoSEQ multiplex PCR. The repertoire holds nearly 200,000 clones, around 85% seen once, with more than 0.7% in the top ten. What was sequenced was peripheral blood. The receptors shown here come from a woman in her sixties or seventies with acute or convalescent COVID-19. CDR3s leave out the opening cysteine and the closing phenylalanine or tryptophan. The size of a clone is reported for some rows only, either as once, few or many, or as a class for expanded clones.

abundance: .; j_gene: TRBJ1-6; v_gene: TRBV19; CDR3aa: ASSISAGNSPLH
abundance: .; j_gene: TRBJ2-4; v_gene: TRBV5-4; CDR3aa: ASSLSGLAKNIQY
abundance: .; j_gene: TRBJ1-3; v_gene: TRBV3-1/TRBV3-2; CDR3aa: ASSNRGSNTIY
abundance: .; j_gene: TRBJ1-2; v_gene: TRBV27; CDR3aa: ASSMTGGEGHYGYT
abundance: .; j_gene: TRBJ1-1; v_gene: TRBV6-5; CDR3aa: ASRTPGHLNTEAF
abundance: .; j_gene: TRBJ1-4; v_gene: TRBV5-4; CDR3aa: ASSLDRGREKLF
abundance: .; j_gene: TRBJ2-1; v_gene: TRBV4-1; CDR3aa: ASSQAPTSGSGNEQF
abundance: .; j_gene: TRBJ2-2; v_gene: TRBV18; CDR3aa: ASSPRTAQGLAGGTNTGELF
abundance: .; j_gene: TRBJ2-1; v_gene: TRBV5-4; CDR3aa: ASSSPPGGEQF
abundance: .; j_gene: TRBJ2-7; v_gene: TRBV3-1/TRBV3-2; CDR3aa: ASSQDRGGGVTYEQY
abundance: .; j_gene: TRBJ1-2; v_gene: TRBV12-3/TRBV12-4; CDR3aa: ASSSGYGYT
abundance: .; j_gene: TRBJ1-5; v_gene: TRBV19; CDR3aa: ASSVGTSRQPQH
abundance: .; j_gene: TRBJ1-4; v_gene: TRBV6-5; CDR3aa: ASRRSSEKLF
abundance: .; j_gene: TRBJ2-7; v_gene: TRBV5-5; CDR3aa: ASSGDRPSYEQY
abundance: .; j_gene: TRBJ1-1; v_gene: TRBV18; CDR3aa: ASSSRQGRDTEAF
abundance: .; j_gene: TRBJ2-1; v_gene: TRBV5-4; CDR3aa: ASRRDFGTYNEQF
abundance: .; j_gene: TRBJ1-6; v_gene: TRBV5-4; CDR3aa: ASSLTGTSNSPLH
abundance: .; j_gene: TRBJ1-2; v_gene: TRBV25-1; CDR3aa: ASSESGRGYGYT
abundance: .; j_gene: TRBJ1-1; v_gene: TRBV28; CDR3aa: ASTPGQLLEAF
abundance: .; j_gene: TRBJ1-6; v_gene: TRBV18; CDR3aa: ASSPDRARTSPLH
abundance: .; j_gene: TRBJ1-2; v_gene: TRBV12-3/TRBV12-4; CDR3aa: ASSGQGFGYT
abundance: .; j_gene: TRBJ2-5; v_gene: TRBV5-1; CDR3aa: ASSTGGQTQETQY
abundance: once; j_gene: TRBJ1-1; v_gene: TRBV6-5; CDR3aa: ASSYSIGGTEAF
abundance: .; j_gene: TRBJ2-1; v_gene: TRBV12-5; CDR3aa: ASGLGESYNEQF
abundance: .; j_gene: TRBJ1-2; v_gene: TRBV3-1/TRBV3-2; CDR3aa: ASSQDWSGGGGYT
abundance: .; j_gene: TRBJ1-6; v_gene: TRBV2; CDR3aa: ASRRTTGGLGSLH